These T cell receptor beta chains were read from a single sample in a study of shared clonotypes between healthy human individuals. Here immunoSEQ multiplex PCR was the method, and the copy in TCRdb shows in-frame clones only, minus some. The sample lists approximately 2,000,000 clones; under 95% were seen once. Sample: naive CD4+ T cells from PBMCs. These receptors came from a man in his late teens or twenties in good health. Some clones in this sample may be carry-over from other donors' samples. Each CDR3 is given with its conserved first and last residue. Each record gives: clone size, V gene, J gene, CDR3 length, D gene, CDR3 protein, CDR3 DNA. D genes are given only for firm matches. Expanded clones are given a class, and other clones once, few, many or no size at all.

size: -
V: TRBV28
J: TRBJ1-5
length: 17
D: TRBD1
CDR3: CASTGQRPRYSNQPQHF
DNA: TGTGCCAGCACGGGACAGCGACCTAGATATAGCAATCAGCCCCAGCATTTT

size: -
V: TRBV18
J: TRBJ2-5
length: 14
D: -
CDR3: CASSLSGLQETQYF
DNA: TGTGCCAGCTCACTCAGCGGATTACAAGAGACCCAGTACTTC

size: -
V: TRBV5-8
J: TRBJ2-7
length: 14
D: -
CDR3: CATSTVGASYEQYF
DNA: TGTGCCACCAGTACAGTAGGCGCCTCCTACGAGCAGTACTTC

size: -
V: TRBV5-1
J: TRBJ2-3
length: 15
D: TRBD2
CDR3: CASSFLAGGTDTQYF
DNA: TGCGCCAGCAGCTTCCTAGCGGGCGGCACAGATACGCAGTATTTT

size: -
V: TRBV28
J: TRBJ2-1
length: 11
D: -
CDR3: CASSLRAVQFF
DNA: TGTGCCAGCAGTTTAAGGGCCGTTCAGTTCTTC

size: once
V: TRBV28
J: TRBJ2-1
length: 19
D: TRBD2
CDR3: CASSSAGLAGGSSYNEQFF
DNA: TGTGCCAGCAGCTCTGCAGGACTAGCGGGCGGGAGCTCCTACAATGAGCAGTTCTTC

size: once
V: TRBV27
J: TRBJ2-1
length: 16
D: TRBD2
CDR3: CATGREGLAVYNEQFF
DNA: TGTGCCACCGGCCGCGAAGGACTAGCGGTTTACAATGAGCAGTTCTTC

size: -
V: TRBV28
J: TRBJ1-1
length: 12
D: -
CDR3: CASSFVVTEAFF
DNA: TGTGCCAGCAGTTTCGTCGTCACTGAAGCTTTCTTT

size: -
V: TRBV9
J: TRBJ1-2
length: 14
D: -
CDR3: CASSVTTTGHGYTF
DNA: TGTGCCAGCAGCGTAACGACAACAGGGCATGGCTACACCTTC

size: few
V: TRBV25-1
J: TRBJ1-1
length: 14
D: -
CDR3: CASTLTAGNTEAFF
DNA: TGTGCCAGCACCCTGACAGCAGGGAACACTGAAGCTTTCTTT

size: once
V: TRBV7-2
J: TRBJ2-1
length: 17
D: TRBD2
CDR3: CASSLRPGLAGYNEQFF
DNA: TGTGCCAGCAGCTTAAGACCGGGACTAGCGGGCTACAATGAGCAGTTCTTC

size: few
V: TRBV29-1
J: TRBJ1-4
length: 13
D: -
CDR3: CSAAVGTNEKLFF
DNA: TGCAGCGCCGCGGTCGGAACTAATGAAAAACTGTTTTTT

size: -
V: TRBV5-1
J: TRBJ1-1
length: 14
D: -
CDR3: CASSLEVGGKGAFF
DNA: TGCGCCAGCAGCTTGGAGGTCGGGGGGAAGGGAGCTTTCTTT

size: -
V: TRBV15
J: TRBJ2-2
length: 17
D: -
CDR3: CATSTESVRQNTGELFF
DNA: TGTGCCACCAGCACCGAAAGCGTCAGACAGAACACCGGGGAGCTGTTTTTT

size: -
V: TRBV11-2
J: TRBJ2-1
length: 19
D: TRBD2
CDR3: CASSFRLGLAAFSYNEQFF
DNA: TGTGCCAGCAGCTTCAGATTGGGACTAGCGGCCTTCTCCTACAATGAGCAGTTCTTC

size: -
V: TRBV5-1
J: TRBJ2-1
length: 14
D: -
CDR3: CASSLDGVYNEQFF
DNA: TGCGCCAGCAGCTTGGACGGGGTCTACAATGAGCAGTTCTTC

size: -
V: TRBV18
J: TRBJ1-3
length: 15
D: TRBD1
CDR3: CASSPRDSSGNTIYF
DNA: TGTGCCAGCTCACCGAGGGACAGCTCTGGAAACACCATATATTTT

size: -
V: TRBV29-1
J: TRBJ2-1
length: 14
D: -
CDR3: CSADDGGSYNEQFF
DNA: TGCAGCGCTGATGACGGAGGCTCCTACAATGAGCAGTTCTTC

size: -
V: TRBV5-1
J: TRBJ2-1
length: 15
D: TRBD2
CDR3: CASSLEAGGFNEQFF
DNA: TGCGCCAGCAGCTTGGAAGCGGGAGGGTTCAATGAGCAGTTCTTC

size: -
V: TRBV7-2
J: TRBJ2-1
length: 16
D: -
CDR3: CASTYREGTTYNEQFF
DNA: TGTGCCAGCACCTACAGGGAGGGGACTACCTACAATGAGCAGTTCTTC

size: -
V: TRBV5-1
J: TRBJ2-5
length: 15
D: -
CDR3: CASSLESRVRETQYF
DNA: TGCGCCAGCAGCTTGGAAAGTCGGGTACGTGAGACCCAGTACTTC

size: -
V: TRBV6-1
J: TRBJ1-2
length: 16
D: -
CDR3: CASSDNTRDVRRGYTF
DNA: TGTGCCAGCAGTGATAACACGAGGGACGTGCGGCGTGGCTACACCTTC

size: -
V: TRBV7-9
J: TRBJ1-4
length: 14
D: -
CDR3: CASSPRQANEKLFF
DNA: TGTGCCAGCAGCCCCAGACAGGCTAATGAAAAACTGTTTTTT

size: -
V: TRBV15
J: TRBJ2-1
length: 13
D: -
CDR3: CATSSARDNEQFF
DNA: TGTGCCACCAGCTCGGCCAGGGACAATGAGCAGTTCTTC

size: -
V: TRBV6-5
J: TRBJ1-2
length: 15
D: TRBD1
CDR3: CASSSPGQGDDGYTF
DNA: TGTGCCAGCAGTTCTCCCGGACAGGGGGATGATGGCTACACCTTC

size: -
V: TRBV30
J: TRBJ1-2
length: 15
D: TRBD1
CDR3: CAWRPRGAFDYGYTF
DNA: TGTGCCTGGAGACCCAGGGGGGCCTTCGACTATGGCTACACCTTC

size: -
V: TRBV11-2
J: TRBJ2-3
length: 15
D: -
CDR3: CASSLEGTSTDTQYF
DNA: TGTGCCAGCAGCCTTGAGGGTACTAGCACAGATACGCAGTATTTT

size: -
V: TRBV6-5
J: TRBJ2-7
length: 16
D: -
CDR3: CASSYPPGTFRYEQYF
DNA: TGTGCCAGCAGTTACCCGCCCGGGACTTTCAGGTACGAGCAGTACTTC

size: once
V: TRBV5-1
J: TRBJ2-5
length: 14
D: -
CDR3: CASSPGQYQETQYF
DNA: TGCGCCAGCAGCCCGGGACAATACCAAGAGACCCAGTACTTC

size: -
V: TRBV4-1
J: TRBJ2-2
length: 17
D: TRBD2
CDR3: CASSRFRGRGEGGELFF
DNA: TGCGCCAGCAGCCGGTTCCGCGGGAGAGGGGAGGGCGGGGAGCTGTTTTTT

size: -
V: TRBV5-1
J: TRBJ2-2
length: 13
D: -
CDR3: CASRRTNTGELFF
DNA: TGCGCCAGCAGACGCACGAACACCGGGGAGCTGTTTTTT

size: -
V: TRBV28
J: TRBJ2-1
length: 12
D: TRBD2
CDR3: CASHGGFNEQFF
DNA: TGTGCCAGCCACGGGGGGTTTAATGAGCAGTTCTTC

size: -
V: TRBV7-9
J: TRBJ1-2
length: 14
D: TRBD1
CDR3: CASSLAGQGDGYTF
DNA: TGTGCCAGCAGCTTAGCGGGACAGGGGGATGGCTACACCTTC

size: -
V: TRBV29-1
J: TRBJ2-1
length: 9
D: -
CDR3: CSAGNEQFF
DNA: TGCAGCGCGGGTAATGAGCAGTTCTTC

size: -
V: TRBV30
J: TRBJ2-1
length: 11
D: -
CDR3: CAWSVVNEQFF
DNA: TGTGCCTGGAGTGTAGTCAATGAGCAGTTCTTC

size: -
V: TRBV5-5
J: TRBJ1-2
length: 14
D: -
CDR3: CASSRGRQYYGYTF
DNA: TGTGCCAGCAGCCGCGGGAGACAGTACTATGGCTACACCTTC

size: -
V: TRBV4-2
J: TRBJ2-2
length: 13
D: -
CDR3: CASSPRDTGELFF
DNA: TGTGCCAGCAGCCCCCGGGACACCGGGGAGCTGTTTTTT

size: -
V: TRBV13
J: TRBJ1-2
length: 12
D: -
CDR3: CASSGGVYGYTF
DNA: TGTGCCAGCAGCGGGGGGGTCTATGGCTACACCTTC

size: -
V: TRBV6-6
J: TRBJ1-1
length: 15
D: TRBD1
CDR3: CASRREGGMNTEAFF
DNA: TGTGCCAGCAGGCGGGAAGGGGGCATGAACACTGAAGCTTTCTTT